This passage covers 21 T cell receptor beta chains from one sample sequenced in a study of shared clonotypes between healthy human individuals. The repertoire was sequenced with immunoSEQ multiplex PCR; TCRdb's copy has only in-frame clones and lacks some. The sample contains 2,500,000 or so clones, approximately 93% of which appear only once. The sample taken for sequencing was naive CD4+ T cells from PBMCs. The sample's subset: CD45RA+ positively selected. All receptors come from a man younger than 35 in good health. Some clones in this sample may be carry-over from other donors' samples.

This rearrangement joins TRBV6-6 to TRBJ2-7; the D is unclear. The CDR3 runs to 13 residues. Germline V gene sequence: CDR1 MNHNY, CDR2 SVGAGI (reference sequence). Deletions cut 4 bases from V and 6 bases from J, with 13 bases between. CDR3 DNA: TGTGCCAGCAGTTCCTCTATGGGGTCCGAGCAGTACTTC. Translated: CASSSSMGSEQYF.

The chain uses TRBV19 and TRBJ1-2; TRBD1 matches at 7 bases. This CDR3 region has 12 residues. From germline, CDR1 is LNHDA and CDR2 SQIVND (reference sequence). Losses at the gene ends were 6 bases for V and 7 bases for J; bases not matched to a gene: 5. CDR3 amino acids: CASSTNRGGYTF. CDR3 bases: TGTGCCAGTAGCACCAACAGGGGTGGCTACACCTTC.

CDR3 region: CSGTGGGPDTQYF. CDR3 DNA sequence: TGCAGCGGGACAGGAGGGGGCCCAGATACGCAGTATTTT. V is TRBV29-1 and J is TRBJ2-3, with D perhaps TRBD1 (7 bases). Trimming took 7 bases from V and 4 from J, leaving 15 bases between them. This CDR3 is built from 13 residues. Per the germline V gene, CDR1 is SQVTM and CDR2 is ANQGSEA.

Here the CDR3 reads CASSLDLVRSYNEQFF. Written as DNA, the CDR3 is TGTGCCAGCAGCTTAGATTTAGTCCGCTCCTACAATGAGCAGTTCTTC. This rearrangement joins TRBV7-2 to TRBJ2-1, with D unresolved. The length of the CDR3 is 16 residues. V was pared by 1 base and J by 0 bases, with 10 bases between. Germline V gene data show CDR1 as SGHTA and CDR2 as FQGNSA.

The table lists this clone with a count of one. The rearrangement uses TRBV7-6 and TRBJ1-1, with D unresolved. The CDR3 consists of 15 residues. V was shortened by 3 bases and J by 2 bases, with 13 bases between the two germline ends. Germline values: CDR1 SGHVS, CDR2 FNYEAQ. The CDR3 coding sequence is TGTGCCAGCAGCTTTATTTCGAGTACCAACACTGAAGCTTTCTTT. Protein: CASSFISSTNTEAFF.

The chain has TRBV29-1 and TRBJ2-3, with D maybe TRBD1 (6 bases). The CDR3 runs 14 residues. V gave up 4 bases and J gave up 3 bases, with 14 bases separating them. Germline V gives CDR1 SQVTM, CDR2 ANQGSEA. CDR3 residues: CSVVQGAVTDTQYF. In DNA, the CDR3 is TGCAGCGTTGTACAGGGAGCTGTAACAGATACGCAGTATTTT.

The V gene is TRBV19, the J gene TRBJ1-1, with D possibly matching TRBD1 (6 bases). From germline, CDR1 is LNHDA and CDR2 SQIVND (reference sequence). The CDR3 sequence is 16 residues long. The ends were cut back, 4 bases at V and 2 bases at J, with 17 bases in the middle. The CDR3 region has the DNA TGTGCCAGTAGTACGAGTATGGGACACCGAAACACTGAAGCTTTCTTT. Protein: CASSTSMGHRNTEAFF.

The CDR3 region is CASSLVANTEAFF. CDR3 nucleotides: TGTGCCAGCAGCTTAGTGGCCAACACTGAAGCTTTCTTT. The V call is TRBV11-3, the J call TRBJ1-1, with D unclear. Deletions cut 1 base from V and 2 bases from J, with 5 bases between. The CDR3 consists of 13 residues. CDR1 is SGHNT and CDR2 is YENEEA in the germline V gene.

The chain recombines TRBV2 with TRBJ2-5; 8 bases are a match to TRBD2. Germline V gives CDR1 SNHLY, CDR2 FYNNEI. V lost 6 bases to trimming and J lost 7 bases; unmatched junction nucleotides: 4. This CDR3 spans 12 amino acids. The chain's CDR3 is CASSSGGVTQYF. In nucleotides, the CDR3 is TGTGCCAGCAGCTCGGGAGGGGTGACCCAGTACTTC.

The gene calls are TRBV6-6 and TRBJ2-5; 12 bases agree with TRBD2. The germline CDR1 and CDR2 sequences are MNHNY and SVGAGI (reference sequence). This CDR3 is built from 16 residues. The ends lost 3 bases at V and 5 bases at J; junction bases unmatched: 7. CDR3 bases: TGTGCCAGCAGTTATGGGCTAGCGGGAGGGGGGGAGACCCAGTACTTC. Its protein is CASSYGLAGGGETQYF.

This clone appeared once. V usage is TRBV5-1 and J usage is TRBJ2-1, with D hard to call. Germline V lookup: CDR1 SGHRS, CDR2 YFSETQ. CDR3 length: 15 amino acids. With 0 bases removed from V and 3 bases from J, the gap between germline ends came to 10 bases. CDR3 nucleotides: TGCGCCAGCAGCTTGGCGGACGCGTACTACAATGAGCAGTTCTTC. Translation: CASSLADAYYNEQFF.

This clone has just one count. V is TRBV2 and J is TRBJ2-7; possibly TRBD1 for D (6 bases). The CDR3 loop spans 15 amino acids. CDR1 and CDR2 from the germline V gene are SNHLY and FYNNEI. V was clipped by 7 bases and J by 1 base, with 17 bases between them. The CDR3 nucleotides are TGTGCCAGCAAGGGTGCAGGGGCGTTATCCTACGAGCAGTACTTC. It is translated as CASKGAGALSYEQYF.

The chain couples TRBV30 to TRBJ2-1; 13 bases map to TRBD2. Germline CDR1 reads GTSNPN; CDR2 reads SVGIG (reference sequence). This CDR3 has 15 amino acids. The ends lost 3 bases at V and 14 bases at J; junction bases unmatched: 13. The CDR3 reads CAWRRTSGSLSSEFF. CDR3 DNA sequence: TGTGCCTGGAGAAGGACTAGCGGGAGTCTAAGTTCTGAGTTCTTC.

The chain has TRBV19 and TRBJ1-2; D is unresolved. Trimming left V 9 bases short and J 4 bases short, with 12 bases between. Per the germline V gene, CDR1 is LNHDA and CDR2 is SQIVND (reference sequence). This CDR3 has 12 amino acids. CDR3 residues: CASSVAVYGYTF. The CDR3 coding sequence is TGTGCCAGCTCTGTCGCTGTCTATGGCTACACCTTC.

The chain combines TRBV15 with TRBJ2-5; 7 nucleotides line up with TRBD1. The CDR3 runs to 17 residues. V lost 3 bases, J lost 4 bases, and 14 bases stayed unmatched. Germline loops: CDR1 LNHNV, CDR2 YYDKDF (reference sequence). CDR3 nucleotide sequence: TGTGCCACCAGCAGGCAGTACCACAGGGGATCAGGAGAGACCCAGTACTTC. It translates to CATSRQYHRGSGETQYF.

The chain recombines TRBV9 with TRBJ2-7; tentatively, D is TRBD2 (5 bases). V was trimmed by 4 bases and J by 3 bases, leaving 14 bases between them. The CDR3 runs to 14 residues. CDR1 and CDR2 from the germline V gene are SGDLS and YYNGEE. CDR3 in amino acids: CASSSRDKYYEQYF. In DNA, the CDR3 is TGTGCCAGCAGCTCCCGGGATAAATACTACGAGCAGTACTTC. The full variable domain, with the rest looked up from reference TRBV9 and TRBJ2-7, is DSGVTQTPKHLITATGQRVTLRCSPRSGDLSVYWYQQSLDQGLQFLIQYYNGEERAKGNILERFSAQQFPDLHSELNLSSLELGDSALYFCASSSRDKYYEQYFGPGTRLTVT.

This clone appeared once. The chain employs TRBV5-4 and TRBJ2-7, with 9 bases that match TRBD2. V gave up 4 bases and J gave up 0 bases; unmatched junction bases: 5. The germline V gene has CDR1 SGHNT and CDR2 YYREEE (reference sequence). The CDR3 extends over 15 amino acids. CDR3 protein: CASSASSGTSYEQYF. The CDR3 bases are TGTGCCAGCAGCGCGTCTAGCGGGACCTCCTACGAGCAGTACTTC.

This sequence joins TRBV2 and TRBJ1-4; 7 bases line up with TRBD1. The germline gives CDR1 SNHLY, CDR2 FYNNEI. The CDR3 runs to 16 residues. The ends lost 7 bases at V and 8 bases at J; junction bases unmatched: 16. CDR3 amino acids: CASKGGTDRTDEKLFF. The CDR3, as DNA: TGTGCCAGCAAGGGGGGGACAGATCGAACGGACGAAAAACTGTTTTTT.

This sequence joins TRBV5-1 and TRBJ1-5; D call uncertain. The CDR3 is made up of 15 amino acids. Germline values: CDR1 SGHRS, CDR2 YFSETQ. Trimming took 0 bases from V and 3 from J, leaving 10 bases between them. The chain's CDR3 is CASSLAGSYNQPQHF. CDR3 nucleotides: TGCGCCAGCAGCTTGGCGGGCAGTTACAATCAGCCCCAGCATTTT.

The V and J genes are TRBV11-1 and TRBJ2-7; 8 bases agree with TRBD1. The germline gives CDR1 SGHAT, CDR2 FQDESV (reference sequence). This CDR3 has 14 residues. The V segment lost 6 bases and the J segment 2 bases; nucleotides outside the gene matches: 6. CDR3 DNA sequence: TGTGCCAGCAGTTCGACAGGGGAGCCCTACGAGCAGTACTTC. This codes for CASSSTGEPYEQYF.

This clone was detected only once. The V gene is TRBV7-9, the J gene TRBJ1-6; the D is unclear. The CDR3 length is 15 residues. CDR1 and CDR2 from the germline V gene are SEHNR and FQNEAQ (reference sequence). V lost 7 bases to trimming and J lost 6 bases, with 16 bases between them. The CDR3 here is CASNLLALPNSPLHF. The CDR3 nucleotides are TGTGCCAGCAACCTCTTGGCGCTTCCTAATTCACCCCTCCACTTT.